These 8 T cell receptor beta chains were sequenced from one sample in a study of OX40 agonist ivuxolimab in advanced cancers. Some clones are missing from TCRdb's copy, which holds only in-frame ones; the method was immunoSEQ multiplex PCR. The data contain 75,000 to 95,000 clones, about 87% of them seen just once; the ten biggest clones take up 6.5% to 8.5%. This sample comprised CD4+ or CD8+ T cells sorted from blood, obtained in a trial of the OX40 agonist ivuxolimab. The receptors here all came from an adult with an advanced solid tumor such as melanoma, head and neck, liver or kidney cancer.

The genes are TRBV4-1 and TRBJ2-2; no definite D call. Looked up from germline, CDR1 is MGHRA and CDR2 is YSYEKL. The V gene lost 4 bases and the J gene lost 0 bases, with 15 bases spanning the gap. This CDR3 contains 17 residues. In nucleotides, the CDR3 is TGCGCCAGCAGCCCCCCGTCGGGCAACGCGAACACCGGGGAGCTGTTTTTT. Protein sequence: CASSPPSGNANTGELFF.

The chain combines TRBV4-1 with TRBJ2-3; TRBD2 is a possible D gene (5 bases). The germline V gene has CDR1 MGHRA and CDR2 YSYEKL. The CDR3 has 13 residues. Between the trimmed V and J ends, which lost 4 bases and 7 bases, there was a span of 12 bases. CDR3 region: CASSPNGGHTQYF. CDR3 nucleotides: TGCGCCAGCAGCCCGAACGGCGGGCATACGCAGTATTTT.

This chain links TRBV7-8 with TRBJ2-1; D gene uncertain. Germline values: CDR1 SGHVS, CDR2 FQNEAQ. The CDR3 consists of 15 residues. V was trimmed by 5 bases and J by 0 bases, leaving 11 bases between them. CDR3 in DNA: TGTGCCAGCAGCCAGCCGCCGGGCTCCTACAATGAGCAGTTCTTC. Translating gives CASSQPPGSYNEQFF.

The V gene is TRBV5-1, the J gene TRBJ2-7; tentative D call: TRBD1 (6 bases). The V and J ends lost 0 bases and 2 bases respectively, with 12 bases between them. The CDR3 totals 15 residues. Germline-derived CDR1 and CDR2 are SGHRS and YFSETQ. The CDR3 coding sequence is TGCGCCAGCAGCTTGGTTCAGGGGATGGCCTACGAGCAGTACTTC. It is translated as CASSLVQGMAYEQYF.

The rearrangement links TRBV5-1 to TRBJ2-2; no clear D. Trimming took 7 bases from V and 2 from J, leaving 9 bases between them. CDR3 length: 13 residues. Germline V CDR1 and CDR2: SGHRS, YFSETQ. This CDR3 reads CASRLSNTGELFF. Written as DNA, the CDR3 is TGCGCCAGCCGCCTTAGCAACACCGGGGAGCTGTTTTTT. Filled out from reference TRBV5-1 and TRBJ2-2, the complete variable domain reads KAGVTQTPRYLIKTRGQQVTLSCSPISGHRSVSWYQQTPGQGLQFLFEYFSETQRNKGNFPGRFSGRQFSNSRSEMNVSTLELGDSALYLCASRLSNTGELFFGEGSRLTVL.

The chain has TRBV9 and TRBJ2-3; D call uncertain. Germline CDR1 reads SGDLS; CDR2 reads YYNGEE. The germline V and J ends were trimmed by 0 bases and 4 bases, with 6 bases remaining between them. The CDR3 has 13 amino acids. The CDR3: CASSVVSSDTQYF. CDR3 coding DNA: TGTGCCAGCAGCGTAGTCAGTTCAGATACGCAGTATTTT.

This clone came up once. The rearrangement joins TRBV19 to TRBJ2-1; 9 positions match TRBD2. This CDR3 region has 15 residues. With V trimmed by 3 bases and J by 6 bases, 6 bases remained unmatched. Germline lookup yields CDR1 LNHDA and CDR2 SQIVND (reference sequence). The CDR3 DNA sequence: TGTGCCAGTAGTATGGTAGCGGGAGTGCGCAATGAGCAGTTCTTC. Translating gives CASSMVAGVRNEQFF.

This clone was detected only a few times. This chain joins TRBV18 and TRBJ2-7, with 8 bases matching TRBD2. This CDR3 comprises 13 residues. The trim removed 6 bases at V and 2 bases at J, leaving 3 bases unmatched. From germline, CDR1 is KGHSH and CDR2 LQKENI. The CDR3 reads CASSQGLAYEQYF. The CDR3 region has the DNA TGTGCCAGCTCCCAGGGACTAGCCTACGAGCAGTACTTC.